The 15 T cell receptor beta chains below were found in one sample sequenced in a study of PD-L1 blockade in urothelial cancer. Using immunoSEQ multiplex PCR, the repertoire was profiled, and TCRdb retains in-frame clones only, with some absent. The sample records tens of thousands of clones, over 80% being singletons. Time point denoted: pretreatment peripheral blood. The sequencing here drew on PBMCs, taken around atezolizumab (anti-PD-L1) treatment. Receptors were obtained from a man aged 35-49 years with urothelial cancer.

The chain combines TRBV28 with TRBJ2-3, with a tentative D call TRBD2 (5 bases). Germline V gives CDR1 MDHEN, CDR2 SYDVKM. The CDR3 loop spans 14 amino acids. V lost 8 bases and J lost 6, with 18 bases in between. The CDR3 here is CASRGLGRRDTQYF. CDR3 coding DNA: TGTGCCAGCCGTGGATTGGGGAGACGGGATACGCAGTATTTT.

J is TRBJ1-2 and V is TRBV28, with a weak D call TRBD1 (6 bases). The CDR3 spans 15 residues. The V end lost 5 bases, the J end lost 8 bases, and 21 bases lay between the germline ends. Germline V gene lookup returns CDR1 MDHEN and CDR2 SYDVKM. The chain's CDR3 is CASSNSLTGSGGYTF. The CDR3 DNA reads TGTGCCAGCAGTAATTCTCTGACAGGATCAGGCGGCTACACCTTC.

This chain uses TRBV7-2 with TRBJ2-2, with TRBD2 matching over 10 bases. V dropped 2 bases and J dropped 5; count of bases not matched to a gene: 5. Germline V gene data show CDR1 as SGHTA and CDR2 as FQGNSA. The CDR3 is 16 residues long. The CDR3 protein is CASSLHVAGGTGELFF. The CDR3 DNA is TGTGCCAGCAGCTTACACGTAGCGGGGGGTACCGGGGAGCTGTTTTTT.

This chain connects TRBV5-1 to TRBJ2-2, with D maybe TRBD1 (5 bases). This CDR3 has 15 residues. CDR1 is SGHRS, CDR2 YFSETQ, per germline. Between the trimmed V and J ends, which lost 0 bases and 5 bases, there was a span of 11 bases. The chain's CDR3 is CASSLVAGRTGELFF. The CDR3 bases are TGCGCCAGCAGCTTGGTGGCAGGGCGGACCGGGGAGCTGTTTTTT.

This chain uses TRBV7-2 with TRBJ2-1; 13 bases match TRBD2. After removal of 4 bases from V and 8 bases from J, the junction contained 8 bases not matched to a gene. Germline-derived CDR1 and CDR2 are SGHTA and FQGNSA. The CDR3 sequence is 16 residues long. CDR3 coding DNA: TGTGCCAGCAGCTCCCGGCGACTAGCGGGAGGCCATGAGCAGTTCTTC. Protein: CASSSRRLAGGHEQFF.

V gene TRBV29-1 combines with J gene TRBJ2-7; D possibly corresponds to TRBD1 (5 bases). The CDR3 loop spans 12 amino acids. Germline V gene sequence: CDR1 SQVTM, CDR2 ANQGSEA. With 6 bases removed from V and 7 bases from J, the gap between germline ends came to 16 bases. The CDR3 region is CSVLLGPLEQYF. DNA for the CDR3: TGCAGCGTCTTGCTGGGGCCACTGGAGCAGTACTTC.

This clone has just one count. V gene TRBV14 combines with J gene TRBJ2-3; 7 positions match TRBD1. CDR3 length: 15 amino acids. V lost 3 bases and J lost 6; bases outside the gene matches: 9. Germline CDR1 reads SGHDN; CDR2 reads FVKESK. The CDR3 DNA reads TGTGCCAGCAGCCATGGAAGGGGGCGCCGGGATACGCAGTATTTT. Its translation: CASSHGRGRRDTQYF.

The chain employs TRBV19 and TRBJ1-2; 9 nucleotides line up with TRBD1. CDR3 size: 14 residues. Germline V gene lookup returns CDR1 LNHDA and CDR2 SQIVND (reference sequence). Trimming at V came to 6 bases and at J to 6 bases, leaving 8 bases not matched to a gene. CDR3 coding DNA: TGTGCCAGTAGCCGGGACAGGGCACCTCATGGCTACACCTTC. It specifies CASSRDRAPHGYTF.

The rearrangement uses TRBV6-5 and TRBJ1-1, with D perhaps TRBD1 (5 bases). CDR3 length equals 14 residues. Germline V gives CDR1 MNHEY, CDR2 SVGAGI. With 2 bases removed from V and 5 bases from J, the gap between germline ends came to 12 bases. CDR3 residues: CASSYGQGRTEAFF. CDR3 sequence (DNA): TGTGCCAGCAGTTACGGGCAGGGTCGTACTGAAGCTTTCTTT.

The V and J genes are TRBV7-2 and TRBJ2-3; D perhaps matches TRBD2 (6 bases). The CDR3 length is 16 residues. Per germline, CDR1 SGHTA and CDR2 FQGNSA. V was cut by 8 bases and J by 1 base, with 19 bases left in between. The CDR3 DNA sequence: TGTGCCAGCGGGCCCCCGGAGGGCATTGGCACAGATACGCAGTATTTT. Protein: CASGPPEGIGTDTQYF. Complete variable domain (other parts from reference TRBV7-2 and TRBJ2-3): GAGVSQSPSNKVTEKGKDVELRCDPISGHTALYWYRQSLGQGLEFLIYFQGNSAPDKSGLPSDRFSAERTGGSVSTLTIQRTQQEDSAVYLCASGPPEGIGTDTQYFGPGTRLTVL.

V gene TRBV6-5 combines with J gene TRBJ2-1, with 7 nucleotides matching TRBD2. The germline V gene has CDR1 MNHEY and CDR2 SVGAGI. Trimming removed 2 bases from V and 5 bases from J; junction bases left unmatched: 9. The CDR3 covers 16 residues. CDR3 region: CASSYRWEGLNNEQFF. The CDR3 DNA reads as TGTGCCAGCAGTTACCGGTGGGAGGGCCTGAACAATGAGCAGTTCTTC.

V gene TRBV15 combines with J gene TRBJ2-7; 9 bases fit TRBD2. The trim removed 4 bases at V and 2 bases at J, leaving 9 bases unmatched. Germline V gene sequence: CDR1 LNHNV, CDR2 YYDKDF (reference sequence). The CDR3 totals 16 residues. CDR3 sequence: CATSKLAGPDTYEQYF. The CDR3 coding sequence is TGTGCCACCAGCAAACTAGCGGGCCCCGATACCTACGAGCAGTACTTC.

This clone was counted a single time. The CDR3 sequence is CASSPMPGGTPGANVLTF. The CDR3 coding sequence is TGTGCCAGCTCACCAATGCCGGGAGGGACCCCCGGGGCCAACGTCCTGACTTTC. The chain has TRBV18 and TRBJ2-6; 8 bases fit TRBD2. This CDR3 is built from 18 residues. V lost 2 bases and J lost 4; bases outside the gene matches: 10. Germline CDR1 is KGHSH and CDR2 is LQKENI. The full variable domain, its missing parts supplied by reference TRBV18 and TRBJ2-6, is NAGVMQNPRHLVRRRGQEARLRCSPMKGHSHVYWYRQLPEEGLKFMVYLQKENIIDESGMPKERFSAEFPKEGPSILRIQQVVRGDSAAYFCASSPMPGGTPGANVLTFGAGSRLTVL.

The genes are TRBV28 and TRBJ1-2, with D unclear. The V gene lost 2 bases and the J gene lost 6 bases, with 10 bases spanning the gap. Germline V CDR1 and CDR2: MDHEN, SYDVKM. The CDR3 loop spans 13 amino acids. The CDR3 DNA follows: TGTGCCAGCAGTTTAGCCGAGCTTAATGGCTACACCTTC. Translating gives CASSLAELNGYTF.

This clone was recorded only once. This sequence joins TRBV28 and TRBJ2-1; 13 nucleotides line up with TRBD2. V gave up 1 base and J gave up 4 bases; unmatched junction bases: 4. Germline V gene sequence: CDR1 MDHEN, CDR2 SYDVKM. The CDR3 is made up of 17 amino acids. This CDR3 is CASSLYTGLAGYNEQFF. The CDR3 coding sequence is TGTGCCAGCAGTTTATATACGGGACTAGCGGGGTACAATGAGCAGTTCTTC.